The 2 T cell receptor beta chains listed next were all sequenced from one sample in a study of shared clonotypes between healthy human individuals. Terminally differentiated effector memory CD45RA+ cells were excluded by CCR7 positive selection of CD45RO-negative cells. Here immunoSEQ multiplex PCR was the method, and the copy in TCRdb shows in-frame clones only, minus some. The data show hundreds of thousands of clones, with roughly 96% seen just once and approximately 0.1% held by the top ten. The sequencing sample was made of naive CD8+ T cells sorted from blood. Receptors originate from a woman in her twenties or thirties in good health.

V and J are TRBV27 and TRBJ2-1; 7 bases fit TRBD2. The germline CDR1 and CDR2 sequences are MNHEY and SMNVEV (reference sequence). CDR3 length: 16 residues. With 6 bases clipped from V and 5 bases from J, the junction kept 13 bases outside the gene matches. This CDR3 reads CASSRQPGLEDNEQFF. Here the CDR3 DNA reads TGTGCCAGCAGCCGACAACCCGGACTAGAAGACAATGAGCAGTTCTTC.

This chain connects TRBV15 to TRBJ2-5; D is unclear. Germline lookup yields CDR1 LNHNV and CDR2 YYDKDF (reference sequence). V was cut by 0 bases and J by 3 bases, with 5 bases left in between. This CDR3 contains 13 residues. The CDR3 reads CATSRDLEETQYF. The CDR3 DNA follows: TGTGCCACCAGCAGAGATTTGGAAGAGACCCAGTACTTC.